The present TCR beta chain was sequenced within a study of shared clonotypes between healthy human individuals. The wider study: Donors had three CD4 naive, three CD4 memory, two CD8 naive and one CD8 memory plate apiece.

Of note for this clone: The antigen is unknown. The same CDR3 also results from other DNA sequences found in this sample.

Germline CDR1 is DFQATT and CDR2 is SNEGSKA (reference sequence). This CDR3 is built from 10 residues. With 3 bases removed from V and 5 bases from J, the gap between germline ends came to 1 base. Study observations and caveats: Clonotypes shared by all four donors outscored non-shared clonotypes in generation probability.

Per the original data handling: ImmunoSEQ gave junction-only sequences without quality scores, so filtering differed. TCRdb keeps only in-frame clones here, not all; method: immunoSEQ multiplex PCR. V and J calls and clone size are given by that table; D and trimming were obtained from the DNA. The sample has roughly 2.1 million clones, about 92% seen once. As defined, naive CD8 cells were CD45RO-negative and positively selected for CCR7, with terminally differentiated effector memory CD45RA+ cells excluded. The rearrangement links TRBV20-1 to TRBJ1-4; D ambiguous. This TCR was recovered from a man between 18 and 35 years old in good health. Some clones in this sample may be carry-over from other donors' samples. What was sequenced was naive CD8+ T cells from PBMCs. In DNA, the CDR3 is TGCAGTGCTAGGAATGAAAAACTGTTTTTT. Amino acid sequence: CSARNEKLFF.